Shown below are 3 T cell receptor beta chains from a single sample sequenced in a study of OX40 agonist ivuxolimab in advanced cancers. Clones were sequenced by immunoSEQ multiplex PCR, and TCRdb holds only the in-frame ones, with some missing. The table shows about 68,000 clones, with roughly 83% occurring only once. Here the sequenced sample was CD4+ or CD8+ T cells sorted from blood, taken in a trial of the OX40 agonist ivuxolimab. All receptors come from an adult with an advanced solid tumor such as melanoma, head and neck, liver or kidney cancer.

CDR3 in amino acids: CASSGTGRAGANVLTF. As DNA, the CDR3 is TGTGCCAGCAGCGGGACAGGGAGGGCTGGGGCCAACGTCCTGACTTTC. This chain joins TRBV28 and TRBJ2-6; 9 bases line up with TRBD1. Unmatched junction bases numbered 5, after V lost 6 bases and J lost 2 bases. Germline V lookup: CDR1 MDHEN, CDR2 SYDVKM. This CDR3 contains 16 residues.

The chain employs TRBV6-1 and TRBJ1-4; 7 bases align to TRBD1. The ends lost 4 bases at V and 3 bases at J; junction bases unmatched: 5. This CDR3 spans 15 amino acids. Germline CDR1 and CDR2: MNHNS and SASEGT. The chain's CDR3 is CASSGDSQSNEKLFF. Here the CDR3 DNA reads TGTGCCAGCAGTGGGGACAGCCAGTCTAATGAAAAACTGTTTTTT.

The CDR3 sequence: CASSSRRAGGGNTIYF. The CDR3 nucleotides are TGCGCCAGCAGCTCCCGAAGGGCCGGGGGAGGAAACACCATATATTTT. V usage is TRBV5-1 and J usage is TRBJ1-3, with TRBD1 as a possible D gene (5 bases). Germline lookup yields CDR1 SGHRS and CDR2 YFSETQ. Trimming took off 3 bases at V and 4 bases at J, with 17 bases between the two ends. The CDR3 loop spans 16 amino acids.